One sample yielded the 4 T cell receptor beta chains listed below, sequenced in a study of blood T cell repertoires in COVID-19. Generated by immunoSEQ multiplex PCR, the TCRdb table keeps only in-frame clones and is missing some. The repertoire includes approximately 250,000 clones, almost 85% of them detected once, and around 16% sits in the top ten. The sample was PBMCs or T cells enriched from blood (not recorded which). Every receptor here comes from a man in his forties who had recovered from COVID-19.

The chain combines TRBV9 with TRBJ2-5; D gene uncertain. The CDR3 is 13 amino acids. The V end lost 4 bases, the J end lost 5 bases, and 12 bases lay between the germline ends. The V gene's germline CDR1 is SGDLS and CDR2 YYNGEE. This chain's CDR3 is CASSPSGTETQYF. The CDR3 nucleotides read TGTGCCAGCAGCCCTTCAGGAACGGAGACCCAGTACTTC.

The chain is built from TRBV7-3 and TRBJ1-2; TRBD1 matches 9 bases. Losses at the gene ends were 5 bases for V and 7 bases for J; bases not matched to a gene: 5. This CDR3 region has 13 residues. Germline values: CDR1 SGHTA, CDR2 FQGTGA. CDR3 coding DNA: TGTGCCAGCAGCACCGACAGGGGGGGTGGCTACACCTTC. Translating gives CASSTDRGGGYTF.

The chain employs TRBV28 and TRBJ1-4; D uncertain. V was pared by 3 bases and J by 8 bases, with 10 bases between. Per the germline V gene, CDR1 is MDHEN and CDR2 is SYDVKM. The CDR3 covers 13 residues. CDR3 bases: TGTGCCAGCAGTTTGGGATCGGGAGAAAAACTGTTTTTT. It codes for CASSLGSGEKLFF.

V usage is TRBV4-1 and J usage is TRBJ2-5; 10 nucleotides line up with TRBD2. The CDR3 totals 17 residues. Germline V gene lookup returns CDR1 MGHRA and CDR2 YSYEKL. J gave up 1 base and V 0 bases, and 5 bases lay outside the gene matches. The CDR3 DNA sequence: TGCGCCAGCAGCCAAGATTTCACTAGCGGGGTCCAAGAGACCCAGTACTTC. Translated: CASSQDFTSGVQETQYF.